Given below is one TCR beta chain in context. The V and J ends lost 7 bases and 6 bases respectively, with 24 bases between them. CDR3 length: 17 amino acids. Germline V gene lookup returns CDR1 SNHLY and CDR2 FYNNEI. Using immunoSEQ multiplex PCR, the repertoire was profiled, and TCRdb retains in-frame clones only, with some absent. This sample has 65,000 to 90,000 clones, with approximately 80% found just once. This entry is derived from a study of glioma-infiltrating T cells after dendritic cell vaccination. The specimen was blood, collected before dendritic cell vaccination. The gene calls are TRBV2 and TRBJ2-2; a weak D match, TRBD2 (5 bases). This clonotype originated in a human donor with glioblastoma. The CDR3 loop is CASKPRAGLLIAGELFF. The CDR3 nucleotides are TGTGCCAGCAAACCCCGTGCGGGTCTATTAATCGCCGGGGAGCTGTTTTTT.